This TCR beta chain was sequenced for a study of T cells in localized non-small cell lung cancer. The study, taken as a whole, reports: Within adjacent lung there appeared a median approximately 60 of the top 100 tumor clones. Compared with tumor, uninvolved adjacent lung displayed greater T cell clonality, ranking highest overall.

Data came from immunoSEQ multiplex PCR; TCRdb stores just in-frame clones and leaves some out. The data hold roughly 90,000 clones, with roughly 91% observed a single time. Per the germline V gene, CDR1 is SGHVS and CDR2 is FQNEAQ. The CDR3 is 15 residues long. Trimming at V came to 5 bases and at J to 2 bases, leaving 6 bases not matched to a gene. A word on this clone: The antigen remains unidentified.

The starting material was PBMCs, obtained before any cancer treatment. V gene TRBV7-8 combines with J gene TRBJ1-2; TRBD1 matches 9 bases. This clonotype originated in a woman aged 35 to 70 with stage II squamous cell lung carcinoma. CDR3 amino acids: CASSPTGGRNYGYTF. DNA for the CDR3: TGTGCCAGCAGCCCGACAGGGGGGAGGAACTATGGCTACACCTTC.